This is a list of T cell receptor beta chains from one sample in a study of CD8 T cells in Susac syndrome. MiXCR was run by TCRdb on the immunoSEQ multiplex PCR reads, yielding one entry per CDR3 protein. In the table there are a few hundred thousand distinct CDR3 sequences, approximately 95% of which are singletons. Input material: CD4+ T cells from PBMCs. Every receptor here comes from a human donor with multiple sclerosis. Each CDR3 is given with its conserved first and last residue. D genes are given only for firm matches. Clone size appears in some rows only: once, few, many, or a class for an expanded clone.

J gene	clone size	V gene	D gene	CDR3 protein	CDR3 DNA
TRBJ1-2	-	TRBV5-1	TRBD1	CASSFGQGAQGYTF	TGCGCCAGCAGCTTCGGACAGGGGGCTCAAGGCTACACCTTC
TRBJ1-1	-	TRBV3-1	-	CASSQSRPGTEAFF	TGTGCCAGCAGCCAATCCCGACCGGGCACTGAAGCTTTCTTT
TRBJ1-1	-	TRBV5-1	-	CASLRGQGTNTEAFF	TGCGCCAGCCTCCGGGGGCAGGGGACGAACACTGAAGCTTTCTTT
TRBJ2-3	-	TRBV27	TRBD1	CASSSDRGTQYF	TGTGCCAGCAGTTCTGACAGGGGAACGCAGTATTTT
TRBJ2-1	once	TRBV5-1	TRBD1	CASSLGQGAGEQFF	TGCGCCAGCAGCTTGGGTCAGGGGGCGGGTGAGCAGTTCTTC
TRBJ2-6	few	TRBV30	-	CAWSVGSGANVLTF	TGTGCCTGGAGTGTTGGATCTGGGGCCAACGTCCTGACTTTC
TRBJ1-6	-	TRBV15	-	CATSRDRRAGRVYSPLHF	TGTGCCACCAGCAGAGACCGGAGGGCAGGGAGAGTCTATTCACCCCTCCACTTT
TRBJ2-1	-	TRBV20-1	-	CSARVGTRRSSYNEQFF	TGCAGTGCTAGAGTAGGGACTCGAAGGAGCTCCTACAATGAGCAGTTCTTC
TRBJ2-1	-	TRBV29-1	TRBD1	CSVPMPYRGAYNEQFF	TGCAGCGTACCCATGCCTTACAGGGGGGCGTACAATGAGCAGTTCTTC
TRBJ2-5	-	TRBV28	-	CASSFTLGTQETQYF	TGTGCCAGCAGTTTTACTCTTGGTACTCAAGAGACCCAGTACTTC
TRBJ2-3	-	TRBV12-3/TRBV12-4	-	CASSGQLRTDTQYF	TGTGCCAGCAGCGGACAGCTTCGCACAGATACGCAGTATTTT
TRBJ2-7	-	TRBV5-6	-	CASSLVFTNEQYF	TGTGCCAGCAGCTTGGTATTTACGAACGAGCAGTACTTC
TRBJ1-6	-	TRBV5-4	TRBD1	CASSLDPGGSPLHF	TGTGCCAGCAGTTTGGACCCAGGGGGCTCACCCCTCCACTTT
TRBJ1-2	-	TRBV2	TRBD1	CASKRQGPDYGYTF	TGTGCCAGCAAAAGACAGGGGCCAGACTATGGCTACACCTTC
TRBJ1-1	-	TRBV20-1	-	CSASGRGEAFF	TGCAGTGCTAGTGGGCGCGGAGAAGCTTTCTTT
TRBJ2-5	-	TRBV7-2	TRBD2	CASSSGRGRQETQYF	TGTGCCAGCAGCTCGGGGCGGGGGAGGCAAGAGACCCAGTACTTC
TRBJ2-2	-	TRBV29-1	-	CSVLLRHRGNTGELFF	TGCAGCGTTCTTCTCCGACATAGGGGCAACACCGGGGAGCTGTTTTTT
TRBJ2-1	-	TRBV29-1	TRBD1	CSVDGTGDSYNEQFF	TGCAGCGTGGATGGAACAGGGGACTCCTACAATGAGCAGTTCTTC
TRBJ1-1	-	TRBV7-9	-	CASSFSNTEAFF	TGTGCCAGCTCTTTTTCGAACACTGAAGCTTTCTTT
TRBJ2-3	-	TRBV29-1	-	CSAAVGTDTQYF	TGCAGCGCTGCCGTGGGCACAGATACGCAGTATTTT
TRBJ1-1	-	TRBV12-3/TRBV12-4	TRBD1	CASSLRTGDTEAFF	TGTGCCAGCAGTTTAAGGACAGGGGACACTGAAGCTTTCTTT
TRBJ2-2	-	TRBV24-1	TRBD1	CATSDRSGTGFTGELFF	TGTGCCACCAGTGATCGTTCCGGGACAGGGTTTACCGGGGAGCTGTTTTTT
TRBJ2-1	-	TRBV12-3/TRBV12-4	-	CASSYRISVNNEQFF	TGTGCCAGCAGTTACCGCATTAGCGTCAACAATGAGCAGTTCTTC
TRBJ2-3	-	TRBV27	TRBD2	CASTPIGGGIDTQYF	TGTGCCAGCACTCCGATTGGGGGAGGGATAGATACGCAGTATTTT
TRBJ2-2	-	TRBV19	-	CASSILRMVNTGELFF	TGTGCCAGTAGTATATTAAGGATGGTTAACACCGGGGAGCTGTTTTTT
TRBJ2-1	-	TRBV5-1	-	CASTLQGPSDDEQFF	TGCGCCAGCACTCTTCAGGGCCCTAGTGATGATGAGCAGTTCTTC
TRBJ2-5	-	TRBV7-9	TRBD2	CASSYRTSGYQETQYF	TGTGCCAGCAGCTATCGGACTAGCGGATACCAAGAGACCCAGTACTTC
TRBJ1-6	-	TRBV3-1	-	CASSPPNSPLHF	TGTGCCAGCAGCCCACCAAATTCACCCCTCCACTTT
TRBJ2-1	-	TRBV9	TRBD2	CASSVGTSGSYNEQFF	TGTGCCAGCAGCGTAGGCACTAGCGGCTCCTACAATGAGCAGTTCTTC
TRBJ1-1	-	TRBV12-3/TRBV12-4	-	CASSLADSPSTEAFF	TGTGCCAGCAGTTTAGCGGACAGCCCATCCACTGAAGCTTTCTTT
TRBJ2-3	-	TRBV30	TRBD2	CAWSVGGRPTDTQYF	TGTGCCTGGAGTGTAGGCGGGAGACCCACAGATACGCAGTATTTT
TRBJ2-3	-	TRBV3-1	TRBD2	CASSPSGASTDTQYF	TGTGCCAGCAGCCCTAGCGGGGCTAGCACAGATACGCAGTATTTT
TRBJ2-5	-	TRBV20-1	TRBD2	CSARDPTSGETQYF	TGCAGTGCTAGAGACCCGACTAGCGGGGAGACCCAGTACTTC
TRBJ2-3	-	TRBV5-1	-	CASSHKDTQYF	TGCGCCAGCAGCCATAAAGATACGCAGTATTTT
TRBJ2-3	-	TRBV2	-	CASSERSTDTQYF	TGTGCCAGCAGTGAACGGTCGACAGATACGCAGTATTTT
TRBJ2-5	-	TRBV20-1	TRBD1	CSAPLTGGRETQYF	TGCAGTGCTCCACTGACAGGGGGCAGGGAGACCCAGTACTTC
TRBJ2-3	-	TRBV7-6	TRBD2	CASTISAGGTDTQYF	TGTGCCAGCACCATTTCCGCGGGGGGCACAGATACGCAGTATTTT
TRBJ2-5	-	TRBV29-1	TRBD2	CSVGAPSGSWGRETQYF	TGCAGCGTTGGGGCGCCTAGCGGGAGTTGGGGTAGAGAGACCCAGTACTTC
TRBJ2-2	-	TRBV6-5	-	CASSYTLGLLYTGELFF	TGTGCCAGCAGTTACACTCTTGGACTACTTTACACCGGGGAGCTGTTTTTT
TRBJ2-7	-	TRBV11-2	-	CASSVREQYF	TGTGCCAGCAGCGTTCGCGAGCAGTACTTC
TRBJ2-3	once	TRBV5-1	-	CASSLARGSTDTQYF	TGCGCCAGCAGCTTGGCCCGGGGTAGCACAGATACGCAGTATTTT